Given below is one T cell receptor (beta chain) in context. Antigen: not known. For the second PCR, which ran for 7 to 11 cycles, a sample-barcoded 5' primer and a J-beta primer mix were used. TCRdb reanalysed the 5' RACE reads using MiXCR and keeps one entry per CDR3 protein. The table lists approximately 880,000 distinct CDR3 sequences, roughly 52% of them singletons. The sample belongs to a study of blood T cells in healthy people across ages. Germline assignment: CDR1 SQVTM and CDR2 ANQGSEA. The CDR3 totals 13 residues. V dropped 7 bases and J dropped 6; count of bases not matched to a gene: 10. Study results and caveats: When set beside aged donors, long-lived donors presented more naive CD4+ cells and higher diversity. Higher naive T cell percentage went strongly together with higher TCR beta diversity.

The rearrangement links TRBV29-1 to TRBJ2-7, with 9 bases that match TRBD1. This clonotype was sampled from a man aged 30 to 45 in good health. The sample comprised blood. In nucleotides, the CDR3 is TGCAGCGCCCGAACCACAGGGGGCGCCGAGCAGTACTTC. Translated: CSARTTGGAEQYF.